A single sample gave rise to the 14 T cell receptor beta chains below, sequenced in a study of Tregs in tolerant kidney transplant recipients. Mixed chimerism was transient after nonmyeloablative marrow transplants from related graft donors. Repertoires were generated with immunoSEQ multiplex PCR, while TCRdb's copy carries only in-frame clones and drops some. This repertoire includes approximately 11,000 clones. This specimen was CD8+ T cells from blood (PBMCs), taken 24 months after the transplant. All receptors come from a human patient who received a combined kidney and bone marrow transplant. Part of the T cell pool may stem from the graft donor.

This clone is identified as medium-sized (0.01 to 0.1%) from frequency. The read ends 3 residues before the CDR3 terminus; that terminus is restored from the germline J gene. The J gene is TRBJ2-3, the V gene TRBV12-3 or TRBV12-4, with a possible D match to TRBD1 (6 bases). Deletions cut 3 bases from V and 0 bases from J, with 10 bases between. The length of the CDR3 is 15 residues. CDR3 DNA (partial): TGTGCCAGCAGTTTCGAGGACAGTAGCACAGATACG. Protein sequence: CASSFEDSSTDT. The entire CDR3 sequence reads CASSFEDSSTDTQYF.

A word on this clone: The CDR3 end falls 3 residues outside the read, so it is completed with the germline J gene. V gene TRBV29-1 combines with J gene TRBJ2-7; D is unclear. The CDR3 spans 13 residues. CDR1 is SQVTM and CDR2 is ANQGSEA in the germline V gene. Trimming took 3 bases from V and 0 from J, leaving 9 bases between them. The CDR3 protein is CSVDSPSSYEQYF. The CDR3 DNA, read in part, is TGCAGCGTTGATTCCCCCAGCTCCTACGAG.

A remark on this clone: The sequence runs out 3 residues before the end of the CDR3; the remainder is reconstructed from the germline J gene. V is TRBV13 and J is TRBJ1-1; unclear D gene. The length of the CDR3 is 13 residues. Germline CDR1 is PRHDT and CDR2 is FYEKMQ (reference sequence). CDR3 DNA, as far as it was read: TGTGCCAGCAGCTTTCGACTCGAGCTAGAA. Amino acids: CASSFRLELE. The complete CDR3 reads CASSFRLELEAFF.

Comments on this clone: The read terminates 3 residues ahead of where the CDR3 ends, so the germline J gene completes it. The chain has TRBV7-9 and TRBJ2-5; 7 bases align to TRBD1. The J segment lost 7 bases and the V segment lost 5 bases, leaving 13 bases of the junction unmatched. The CDR3 has 15 residues. CDR1 is SEHNR, CDR2 FQNEAQ, per germline (reference sequence). The CDR3 loop reads CASSTPGQPGGTQYF. CDR3 DNA (partial): TGTGCCAGCAGCACCCCGGGACAGCCCGGAGGGACC.

In regard to this clone: Coverage ceases 3 residues before the CDR3 finishes, and the germline J gene fills in the end. This rearrangement joins TRBV19 to TRBJ1-1; TRBD1 agrees at 7 bases. Germline CDR1 reads LNHDA; CDR2 reads SQIVND (reference sequence). This CDR3 has 12 amino acids. Losses at the gene ends were 6 bases for V and 5 bases for J; bases not matched to a gene: 3. The part of the CDR3 DNA that was read is TGTGCCAGTAGGACAGGGTGGACTGAA. It translates to CASRTGWTE. The whole CDR3 sequence is CASRTGWTEAFF.

For this clone: The sequenced fragment ends 3 residues before the CDR3 boundary, so the rest is inferred from the germline J gene. The chain carries TRBV19 and TRBJ2-1; D possibly corresponds to TRBD2 (5 bases). The CDR3 spans 15 residues. V lost 3 bases, J lost 4 bases, and 13 bases lay in between. Germline V gene data show CDR1 as LNHDA and CDR2 as SQIVND (reference sequence). The CDR3: CASSMAAGGYNEQFF. Partial CDR3 DNA: TGTGCCAGTAGTATGGCGGCGGGCGGATACAATGAG.

With regard to this clone: The sequenced fragment ends 3 residues before the CDR3 boundary, so the rest is inferred from the germline J gene. The chain links TRBV7-8 to TRBJ1-4; TRBD1 agrees at 9 bases. J gave up 6 bases and V 2 bases, and 1 base lay outside the gene matches. CDR1 SGHVS and CDR2 FQNEAQ come from the germline V gene. The CDR3 has 14 amino acids. The CDR3 sequence: CASSLRTGDEKLFF. The CDR3 bases that were read are TGTGCCAGCAGCTTAAGGACAGGGGATGAAAAA.

On this clone: Read sequence stops 3 residues before the CDR3 end, and the germline J gene provides the missing end. V and J are TRBV11-2 and TRBJ1-1, with D perhaps TRBD1 (5 bases). Germline CDR1 is SGHAT and CDR2 is FQNNGV. Trimming removed 4 bases at V and 5 bases at J, with 11 bases between. CDR3 length equals 13 residues. The CDR3 DNA, read in part, is TGTGCCAGCAGCTCGGGACTGGTGACTGAA. Its translation: CASSSGLVTE. The whole CDR3 sequence reads CASSSGLVTEAFF.

The sequenced part of the CDR3 DNA is TGTGCCAGCAGTTACTCCAGGCTTTACAATGAG. This sequence encodes CASSYSRLYNE. In full, the CDR3 is CASSYSRLYNEQFF. The chain combines TRBV6-2 or TRBV6-3 with TRBJ2-1; the D is unclear. The read falls 3 residues short of the CDR3 end, and the missing part is taken from the germline J gene. The CDR3 sequence is 14 residues long. Germline V gene lookup returns CDR1 MNHEY and CDR2 SVGEGT. V lost 0 bases, J lost 4 bases, and 7 bases lay in between.

Points on this clone: The read terminates 3 residues ahead of where the CDR3 ends, so the germline J gene completes it. The chain has TRBV30 and TRBJ1-1; D perhaps matches TRBD1 (6 bases). V lost 3 bases, J lost 4 bases, and 6 bases lay in between. Germline CDR1 is GTSNPN and CDR2 is SVGIG (reference sequence). The length of the CDR3 is 11 residues. CDR3: CAWRGGTEAFF. The part of the CDR3 DNA that was read is TGTGCCTGGAGAGGGGGCACTGAA.

Of note for this clone: From the germline J gene comes the end of the CDR3, since the read stops 3 residues before it. This sequence joins TRBV19 and TRBJ2-7; TRBD2 is a possible D gene (5 bases). The CDR3 covers 13 residues. V shed 6 bases and J shed 1 base, with 10 bases lying between them. From germline, CDR1 is LNHDA and CDR2 SQIVND (reference sequence). The CDR3 DNA, read in part, is TGTGCCAGTAGCCCCGGGGTTTCCTACGAG. Protein: CASSPGVSYE. The full CDR3 is CASSPGVSYEQYF.

Turning to this clone: The CDR3 end is not reached by the read, which stops 3 residues before it; the germline J gene fills it in. The chain links TRBV5-1 to TRBJ1-1; possibly TRBD1 for D (5 bases). The CDR3 covers 12 residues. Germline V gene data show CDR1 as SGHRS and CDR2 as YFSETQ. The V and J ends lost 5 bases and 4 bases respectively, with 9 bases between them. The CDR3 bases that were read are TGCGCCAGCAGGAGGGGCTTCACTGAA. Translating it yields CASRRGFTE. The whole CDR3 reads CASRRGFTEAFF.

Remarks on this clone: The read ends 3 residues before the CDR3 terminus; that terminus is restored from the germline J gene. V usage is TRBV19 and J usage is TRBJ2-1, with D perhaps matching TRBD2 (5 bases). Germline V gene data show CDR1 as LNHDA and CDR2 as SQIVND (reference sequence). The ends were cut back, 6 bases at V and 6 bases at J, with 12 bases in the middle. The CDR3 is 13 amino acids. CDR3 DNA, as far as it was read: TGTGCCAGTAGCACAACTAGGTCCAATGAG. Encoded protein: CASSTTRSNE. The whole CDR3 protein is CASSTTRSNEQFF.

This clone is labeled large (0.1 to 1%) based on frequency. The read finishes 3 residues shy of the CDR3 end, and the germline J gene is used to complete it. J is TRBJ2-7 and V is TRBV5-5, with 7 bases that match TRBD1. Looked up from germline, CDR1 is SGHKS and CDR2 is YYEKEE (reference sequence). V shed 3 bases and J 2 bases; nucleotides not matched to a gene: 8. This CDR3 has 15 amino acids. Incomplete CDR3 DNA: TGTGCCAGCAGCTACGCCGGGACAGAAACCTACGAG. Its translation: CASSYAGTETYE. The full CDR3 protein is CASSYAGTETYEQYF.